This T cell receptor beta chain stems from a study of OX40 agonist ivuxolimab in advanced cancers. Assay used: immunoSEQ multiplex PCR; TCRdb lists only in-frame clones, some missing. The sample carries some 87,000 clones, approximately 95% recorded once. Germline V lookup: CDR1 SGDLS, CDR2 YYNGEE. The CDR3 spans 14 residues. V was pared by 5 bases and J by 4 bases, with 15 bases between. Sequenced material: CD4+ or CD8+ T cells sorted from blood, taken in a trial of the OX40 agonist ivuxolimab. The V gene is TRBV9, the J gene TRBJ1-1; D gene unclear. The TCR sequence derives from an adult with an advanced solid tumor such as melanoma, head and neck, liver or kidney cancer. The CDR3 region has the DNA TGTGCCAGCAGTGGAAGGGCCAGCGGCACTGAAGCTTTCTTT. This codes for CASSGRASGTEAFF.